These T cell receptor beta chains were read from a single sample in a study of TIL therapy for anti-PD-1-resistant metastatic lung cancer. The assay was immunoSEQ multiplex PCR, and TCRdb's table has in-frame clones only and misses some. The table shows about 36,000 clones, with over 70% occurring only once. The sequencing used blood, collected at baseline. These TCRs come from a person between 25 and 79 years old with non-small cell lung cancer. Both conserved end residues are part of each CDR3. Fields, in order: J gene, clone size, D gene, V gene, CDR3 protein, CDR3 DNA. The D gene is left open where the match is weak. Not every row has a clone size; where given, it reads once, few, many or a size class.

TRBJ2-7 | . | TRBD1 | TRBV5-5 | CASSLPTGGFTEQYF | TGTGCCAGCAGCTTGCCGACAGGGGGTTTTACAGAGCAGTACTTC
TRBJ2-5 | . | . | TRBV5-1 | CASSLEGGPETQYF | TGCGCCAGCAGCTTGGAAGGGGGGCCTGAGACCCAGTACTTC
TRBJ1-1 | . | . | TRBV7-3 | CASSLKAGGTEAFF | TGTGCCAGCAGCTTAAAGGCAGGAGGCACTGAAGCTTTCTTT
TRBJ2-1 | . | TRBD2 | TRBV6-5 | CASGLREGEQFF | TGTGCCAGCGGACTGAGGGAGGGTGAGCAGTTCTTC
TRBJ1-6 | few | TRBD1 | TRBV6-1 | CASRATGPGSPLHF | TGTGCCAGCAGAGCGACAGGGCCCGGCTCACCCCTCCACTTT
TRBJ2-3 | . | . | TRBV28 | CASSSLTDTQYF | TGTGCCAGCAGTTCCCTCACAGATACGCAGTATTTT
TRBJ1-1 | . | . | TRBV9 | CASSVGISTEAFF | TGTGCCAGCAGCGTAGGTATCTCTACTGAAGCTTTCTTT
TRBJ1-1 | . | . | TRBV11-2 | CASSLDRAGYTEAFF | TGTGCCAGCAGCTTAGATCGGGCAGGGTACACTGAAGCTTTCTTT
TRBJ2-7 | once | . | TRBV30 | CAWSIGRAGEQYF | TGTGCCTGGAGCATAGGAAGAGCGGGCGAGCAGTACTTC
TRBJ2-7 | few | . | TRBV4-1 | CASSQEGGYEQYF | TGCGCCAGCAGCCAAGAAGGTGGGTACGAGCAGTACTTC
TRBJ1-1 | . | TRBD1 | TRBV2 | CASDRQGAGNTEAFF | TGTGCCAGCGACCGGCAGGGGGCAGGGAACACTGAAGCTTTCTTT
TRBJ1-5 | . | . | TRBV7-2 | CASSLLGGSQPQHF | TGTGCCAGCAGCTTACTGGGGGGGAGTCAGCCCCAGCATTTT
TRBJ2-1 | . | TRBD2 | TRBV7-3 | CASSKRPGTSGGRGVNEQFF | TGTGCCAGCAGCAAACGCCCCGGGACTAGCGGGGGGCGCGGGGTGAATGAGCAGTTCTTC
TRBJ1-1 | few | . | TRBV9 | CASSVAIGYDTEAFF | TGTGCCAGCAGCGTAGCTATAGGGTATGACACTGAAGCTTTCTTT
TRBJ2-3 | . | TRBD1 | TRBV4-1 | CATSGTGGAALDTQYF | TGCGCCACGTCCGGGACAGGGGGCGCGGCGTTAGATACGCAGTATTTT
TRBJ1-4 | few | . | TRBV27 | CASSSLQRHNEKLFF | TGTGCCAGCAGTTCGCTACAGAGACATAATGAAAAACTGTTTTTT
TRBJ2-1 | . | . | TRBV5-5 | CASSAIYDSLSYNEQFF | TGTGCCAGCAGCGCTATTTATGACAGCCTCTCCTACAATGAGCAGTTCTTC
TRBJ2-1 | few | TRBD2 | TRBV19 | CASSIAGLAGEQFF | TGTGCCAGTAGTATAGCGGGACTAGCAGGAGAGCAGTTCTTC
TRBJ1-6 | . | . | TRBV2 | CASSGRTVKSPLHF | TGTGCCAGCAGTGGGCGGACAGTTAAGTCACCCCTCCACTTT
TRBJ2-5 | . | TRBD2 | TRBV5-4 | CASSYGTSGGVRETQYF | TGTGCCAGCAGCTACGGGACTAGCGGGGGCGTGAGAGAGACCCAGTACTTC
TRBJ1-3 | . | . | TRBV2 | CASSKKTGLSGNTIYF | TGTGCCAGCAGTAAAAAGACGGGACTCTCTGGAAACACCATATATTTT
TRBJ1-1 | . | . | TRBV19 | CASRRRGTPQNTEAFF | TGTGCCAGTAGAAGGCGGGGGACTCCCCAGAACACTGAAGCTTTCTTT
TRBJ2-1 | . | . | TRBV4-3 | CASSQGDGSYNEQFF | TGCGCCAGCAGCCAAGGGGACGGATCCTACAATGAGCAGTTCTTC
TRBJ1-2 | . | . | TRBV5-1 | CASSLASPEGYTF | TGCGCCAGCAGCTTGGCCTCCCCTGAAGGCTACACCTTC
TRBJ2-5 | . | . | TRBV5-1 | CASSLVQGGQETQYF | TGCGCCAGCAGCTTGGTACAGGGCGGTCAAGAGACCCAGTACTTC
TRBJ2-5 | once | . | TRBV19 | CASSILLGTETQYF | TGTGCCAGTAGTATTTTACTAGGAACAGAGACCCAGTACTTC
TRBJ1-3 | . | . | TRBV9 | CASSAGILGRNTIYF | TGTGCCAGCAGCGCCGGGATACTGGGGCGAAACACCATATATTTT
TRBJ2-7 | . | . | TRBV21-1 | CASSKVGLADHHQDTYEQYF | TGTGCCAGCAGCAAAGTAGGGCTAGCGGACCATCATCAGGATACCTACGAGCAGTACTTC
TRBJ2-2 | few | . | TRBV20-1 | CSAPEIGELFF | TGCAGTGCCCCGGAGATCGGGGAGCTGTTTTTT
TRBJ1-1 | few | . | TRBV15 | CATSRGGQGWTEAFF | TGTGCCACCAGCAGAGGGGGTCAGGGTTGGACTGAAGCTTTCTTT
TRBJ1-1 | few | . | TRBV13 | CASSPRGTNTEAFF | TGTGCCAGCAGCCCCAGGGGTACGAACACTGAAGCTTTCTTT
TRBJ2-5 | once | . | TRBV29-1 | CSVVGGATTKTQYF | TGCAGCGTTGTAGGGGGTGCAACGACGAAGACCCAGTACTTC
TRBJ2-1 | once | . | TRBV19 | CASSRSGWNYNEQFF | TGTGCCAGTAGTAGGTCGGGGTGGAACTACAATGAGCAGTTCTTC
TRBJ1-6 | . | . | TRBV7-2 | CASSLGGLPGRSPLHF | TGTGCCAGCAGCTTGGGGGGACTTCCCGGTCGATCACCCCTCCACTTT
TRBJ2-7 | . | . | TRBV18 | CASSPGREQYF | TGTGCCAGCTCACCGGGCCGGGAGCAGTACTTC
TRBJ1-1 | few | TRBD1 | TRBV5-4 | CASKPGQGGRAEAFF | TGTGCCAGCAAACCGGGACAGGGGGGTCGCGCTGAAGCTTTCTTT
TRBJ1-5 | . | . | TRBV7-2 | CASSLVPVQEPQHF | TGTGCCAGCAGCTTAGTTCCCGTTCAGGAGCCCCAGCATTTT
TRBJ1-1 | . | . | TRBV5-1 | CASRITGFAEAFF | TGCGCCAGCAGGATTACAGGGTTCGCTGAAGCTTTCTTT
TRBJ2-7 | . | . | TRBV10-2 | CASNSGVEQYF | TGCGCCAGCAACTCAGGTGTCGAGCAGTACTTC
TRBJ1-1 | . | TRBD1 | TRBV29-1 | CSVRSRDRAITEAFF | TGCAGCGTCCGTTCACGGGACAGGGCAATCACTGAAGCTTTCTTT
TRBJ2-5 | . | . | TRBV7-2 | CASSRSAGTETQYF | TGTGCCAGCAGCAGATCGGCCGGGACTGAGACCCAGTACTTC
TRBJ2-1 | . | . | TRBV6-4 | CASSDSDRGNEQFF | TGTGCCAGCAGTGACTCGGATCGGGGGAATGAGCAGTTCTTC
TRBJ1-4 | . | . | TRBV4-3 | CASSQDTSPNEKLFF | TGCGCCAGCAGCCAAGATACCAGCCCTAATGAAAAACTGTTTTTT
TRBJ2-2 | . | TRBD1 | TRBV18 | CASSLLPTGAVDTGELFF | TGTGCCAGCTCACTTCTTCCGACAGGGGCGGTCGACACCGGGGAGCTGTTTTTT
TRBJ1-6 | once | TRBD1 | TRBV9 | CASSEGARSSYNSPLHF | TGTGCCAGCAGCGAGGGGGCCAGGAGCTCCTATAATTCACCCCTCCACTTT
TRBJ2-3 | . | . | TRBV28 | CASVGGHTDTQYF | TGTGCCAGCGTAGGGGGACACACAGATACGCAGTATTTT
TRBJ1-1 | . | . | TRBV29-1 | CSALGGYTEAFF | TGCAGCGCCCTGGGGGGCTACACTGAAGCTTTCTTT